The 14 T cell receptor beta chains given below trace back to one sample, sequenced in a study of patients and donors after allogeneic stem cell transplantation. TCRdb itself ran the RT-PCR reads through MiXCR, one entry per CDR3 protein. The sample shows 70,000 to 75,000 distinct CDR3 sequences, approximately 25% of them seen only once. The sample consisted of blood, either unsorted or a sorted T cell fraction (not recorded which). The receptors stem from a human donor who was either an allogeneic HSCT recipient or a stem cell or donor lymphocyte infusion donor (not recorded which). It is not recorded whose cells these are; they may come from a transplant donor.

This CDR3 is CAIFNGGTEAFF. The CDR3 coding sequence is TGTGCCATCTTTAATGGGGGTACTGAAGCTTTCTTT. The chain combines TRBV10-3 with TRBJ1-1, with D perhaps TRBD1 (5 bases). With 8 bases removed from V and 5 bases from J, the gap between germline ends came to 12 bases. The CDR3 length is 12 residues. Germline V gives CDR1 ENHRY, CDR2 SYGVKD.

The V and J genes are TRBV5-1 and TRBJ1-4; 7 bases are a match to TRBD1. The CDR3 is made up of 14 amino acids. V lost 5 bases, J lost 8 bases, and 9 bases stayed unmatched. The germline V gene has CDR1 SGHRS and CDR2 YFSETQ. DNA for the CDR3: TGCGCCAGCAGTCCGCCCGGGACAGAAGAAAAACTGTTTTTT. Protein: CASSPPGTEEKLFF.

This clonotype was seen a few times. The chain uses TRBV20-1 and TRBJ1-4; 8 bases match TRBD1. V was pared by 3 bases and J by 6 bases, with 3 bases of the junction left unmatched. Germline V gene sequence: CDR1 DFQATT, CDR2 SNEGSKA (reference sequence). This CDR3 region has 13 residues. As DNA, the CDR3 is TGCAGTGCTAGGGACAGGGTGGATGAAAAACTGTTTTTT. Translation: CSARDRVDEKLFF.

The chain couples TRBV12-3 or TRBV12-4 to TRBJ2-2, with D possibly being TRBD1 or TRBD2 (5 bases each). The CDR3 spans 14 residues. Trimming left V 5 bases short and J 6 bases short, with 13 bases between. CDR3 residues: CASSGDAWAGELFF. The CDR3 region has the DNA TGTGCCAGCAGTGGGGACGCGTGGGCCGGGGAGCTGTTTTTT.

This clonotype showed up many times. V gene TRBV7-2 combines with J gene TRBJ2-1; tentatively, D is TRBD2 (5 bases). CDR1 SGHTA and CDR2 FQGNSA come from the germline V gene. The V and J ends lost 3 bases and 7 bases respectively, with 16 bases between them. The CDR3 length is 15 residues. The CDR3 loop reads CASSFQAAAGNEQFF. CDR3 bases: TGTGCCAGCAGCTTCCAGGCGGCCGCGGGTAATGAGCAGTTCTTC. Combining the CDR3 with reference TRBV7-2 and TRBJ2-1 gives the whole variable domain GAGVSQSPSNKVTEKGKDVELRCDPISGHTALYWYRQSLGQGLEFLIYFQGNSAPDKSGLPSDRFSAERTGGSVSTLTIQRTQQEDSAVYLCASSFQAAAGNEQFFGPGTRLTVL.

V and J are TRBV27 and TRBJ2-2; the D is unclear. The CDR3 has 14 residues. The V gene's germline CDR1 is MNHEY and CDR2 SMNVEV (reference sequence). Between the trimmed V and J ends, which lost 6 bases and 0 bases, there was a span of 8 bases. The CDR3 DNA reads TGTGCCAGCAGCGACCACCCGAACACCGGGGAGCTGTTTTTT. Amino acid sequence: CASSDHPNTGELFF.

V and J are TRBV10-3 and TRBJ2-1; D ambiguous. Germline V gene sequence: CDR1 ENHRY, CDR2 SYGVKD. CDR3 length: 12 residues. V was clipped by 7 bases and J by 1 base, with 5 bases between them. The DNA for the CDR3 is TGTGCCATCATTACGTCCTACAATGAGCAGTTCTTC. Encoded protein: CAIITSYNEQFF.

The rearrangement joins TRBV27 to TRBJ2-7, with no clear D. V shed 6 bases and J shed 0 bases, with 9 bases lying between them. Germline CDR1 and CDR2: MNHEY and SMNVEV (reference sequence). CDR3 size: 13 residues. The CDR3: CASSGTNSYEQYF. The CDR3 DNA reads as TGTGCCAGCAGCGGTACTAACTCCTACGAGCAGTACTTC.

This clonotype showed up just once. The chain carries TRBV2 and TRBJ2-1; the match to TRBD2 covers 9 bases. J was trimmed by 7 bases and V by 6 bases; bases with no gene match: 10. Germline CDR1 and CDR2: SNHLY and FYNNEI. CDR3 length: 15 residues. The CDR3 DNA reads TGTGCCAGCAGGCCGGGGCTAGCGGGGTTAAATGAGCAGTTCTTC. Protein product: CASRPGLAGLNEQFF.

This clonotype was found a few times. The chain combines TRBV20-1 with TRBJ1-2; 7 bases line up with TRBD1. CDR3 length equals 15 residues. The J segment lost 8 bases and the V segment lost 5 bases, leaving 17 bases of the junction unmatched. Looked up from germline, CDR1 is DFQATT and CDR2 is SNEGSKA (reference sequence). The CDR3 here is CSAVQQGTQSRGYTF. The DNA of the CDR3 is TGCAGTGCTGTACAACAGGGGACCCAGTCAAGGGGCTACACCTTC.

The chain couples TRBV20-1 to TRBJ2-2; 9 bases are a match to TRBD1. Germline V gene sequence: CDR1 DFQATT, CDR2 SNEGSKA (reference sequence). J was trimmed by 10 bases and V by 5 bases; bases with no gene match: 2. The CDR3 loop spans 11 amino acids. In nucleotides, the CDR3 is TGCAGTGCTCGGGACAGGGAGGAGCTGTTTTTT. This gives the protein CSARDREELFF.

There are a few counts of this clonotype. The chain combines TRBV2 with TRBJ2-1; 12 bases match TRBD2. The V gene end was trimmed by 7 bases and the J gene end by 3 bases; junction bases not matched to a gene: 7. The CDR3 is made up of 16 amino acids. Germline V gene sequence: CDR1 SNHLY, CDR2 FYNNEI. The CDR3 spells CASTELAGGLYNEQFF. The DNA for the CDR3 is TGTGCCAGCACCGAACTAGCGGGGGGCCTCTACAATGAGCAGTTCTTC.

The CDR3 sequence is CASGLPYHEQYF. CDR3 nucleotide sequence: TGTGCTAGTGGTTTGCCCTACCACGAGCAGTACTTC. The chain couples TRBV12-5 to TRBJ2-7; D is undetermined. CDR1 and CDR2 (germline): LGHNT, FRNRAP. This CDR3 is 12 amino acids long. The V gene lost 2 bases and the J gene lost 5 bases, with 7 bases spanning the gap.

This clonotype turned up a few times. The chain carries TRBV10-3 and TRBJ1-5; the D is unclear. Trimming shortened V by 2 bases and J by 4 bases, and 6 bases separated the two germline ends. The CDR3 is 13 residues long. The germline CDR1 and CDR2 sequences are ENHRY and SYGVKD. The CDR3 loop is CAISETRNQPQHF. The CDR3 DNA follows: TGTGCCATCAGTGAGACCCGAAATCAGCCCCAGCATTTT.